Shown below are 2 T cell receptor beta chains from a single sample sequenced in a study of blood T cell repertoires in COVID-19. Here immunoSEQ multiplex PCR was the method, and the copy in TCRdb shows in-frame clones only, minus some. The repertoire holds about 95,000 clones, with around nine tenths as singletons. Sequenced material: peripheral blood. These receptors were taken from a woman in her sixties or seventies with acute or convalescent COVID-19.

Worth noting for this clone: A junction end diverges from the germline sequence, so it may reflect a read error. The chain recombines TRBV28 with TRBJ1-4; the match to TRBD1 covers 8 bases. This CDR3 is built from 19 residues. Germline CDR1 reads MDHEN; CDR2 reads SYDVKM. The CDR3 DNA sequence: TGTGCCAGCAGGGTCACAGGGGGTACCTCCTTGGGAGCTAATGAAAAACTATTTTTT. Encoded protein: CASRVTGGTSLGANEKLFF.

The V call is TRBV5-8, the J call TRBJ1-5, with TRBD1 as a possible D gene (6 bases). The CDR3 spans 17 residues. Trimming cost V 0 bases and J 4 bases, with 17 bases left between them. Germline loops: CDR1 SGHTS, CDR2 YDEGEE. The DNA of the CDR3 is TGTGCCAGCAGCTTGGTTGGGCGGGGGGCGCAAAATCAGCCCCAGCATTTT. Amino acid sequence: CASSLVGRGAQNQPQHF.